A selection of T cell receptor beta chains follows, all from one sample in a study of T cell changes during pregnancy in multiple sclerosis. The method was immunoSEQ multiplex PCR; TCRdb's version includes in-frame clones alone and lacks a portion of them. Of around 60,000 clones listed, 92% were seen once; the top ten hold roughly 3%. This specimen consisted of peripheral blood, obtained in the second trimester of pregnancy. Every receptor here comes from a female donor in good health, enrolled as a control in a pregnancy study. Each CDR3 is given with its conserved first and last residue. The order of the fields is clone size, J gene, D gene, V gene, CDR3 protein, CDR3 DNA. A D gene is named only where the DNA matches it firmly. Where a row states a size, it is once, few, many or the class of an expanded clone; other rows omit it.

>.|TRBJ1-5|.|TRBV19
CASSIRRNQPQHF
TGTGCCAGTAGTATTCGCAGAAATCAGCCCCAGCATTTT
>.|TRBJ1-1|.|TRBV15
CATSGGGYNTEAFF
TGTGCCACCAGCGGGGGGGGGTACAACACTGAAGCTTTCTTT
>.|TRBJ1-5|TRBD1|TRBV6-1
CASSDIGQGVYQPQHF
TGTGCCAGCAGTGATATCGGACAGGGGGTCTATCAGCCCCAGCATTTT
>.|TRBJ1-5|TRBD1|TRBV27
CASSPDRGLTPQHF
TGTGCCAGCAGCCCGGACAGGGGGCTGACTCCCCAGCATTTT
>once|TRBJ2-1|.|TRBV10-1
CASSAGYSYNEQFF
TGCGCCAGCAGTGCAGGGTACTCCTACAATGAGCAGTTCTTC
>.|TRBJ2-1|.|TRBV27
CASSILGSYNEQFF
TGTGCCAGCAGTATACTAGGATCCTACAATGAGCAGTTCTTC
>.|TRBJ1-5|.|TRBV6-1
CASSTEENQPQHF
TGTGCCAGCTCGACAGAAGAAAATCAGCCCCAGCATTTT
>.|TRBJ2-1|TRBD2|TRBV30
CAWNGPSSGGAYNEQFF
TGTGCCTGGAATGGCCCCAGCAGCGGGGGGGCCTACAATGAGCAGTTCTTC
>.|TRBJ1-2|TRBD1|TRBV25-1
CASSTRPGTGIGNYGYTF
TGTGCCAGCAGTACACGTCCCGGGACAGGGATTGGAAACTATGGCTACACCTTC
>.|TRBJ2-1|.|TRBV7-9
CASSLDRADEQFF
TGTGCCAGCAGCTTAGACAGGGCAGACGAGCAGTTCTTC
>once|TRBJ1-2|.|TRBV7-2
CASSPGLAGYTF
TGTGCCAGCAGCCCGGGTCTCGCTGGCTACACCTTC
>many|TRBJ1-1|TRBD1|TRBV7-3
CASSSNPTGEAFF
TGTGCCAGCAGCTCCAACCCGACAGGGGAAGCTTTCTTT
>.|TRBJ2-7|.|TRBV5-4
CASSLGGDSYEQYF
TGTGCCAGCAGCTTGGGGGGCGACTCCTACGAGCAGTACTTC
>few|TRBJ2-5|.|TRBV7-9
CASRIGNFATQYF
TGTGCCAGCAGGATTGGCAATTTTGCGACCCAGTACTTC
>.|TRBJ2-2|.|TRBV10-3
CANRHDPNTGELFF
TGTGCCAATCGACATGACCCGAACACCGGGGAGCTGTTTTTT
>.|TRBJ2-7|.|TRBV7-2
CASSRGRTGSFEQYF
TGTGCCAGCAGCCGTGGGAGAACAGGGTCCTTCGAGCAGTACTTC
>few|TRBJ1-2|.|TRBV11-2
CASSFRGGYTF
TGTGCCAGCAGCTTTAGGGGTGGCTACACCTTC
>.|TRBJ1-2|.|TRBV30
CAWSSLTGPRNYGYTF
TGTGCCTGGAGTTCTCTGACAGGACCCAGGAACTATGGCTACACCTTC
>.|TRBJ1-2|TRBD1|TRBV5-1
CASSLAGTGLPDQFLGGDGYTF
TGCGCCAGCAGCTTGGCCGGGACAGGCTTACCAGACCAATTTCTCGGGGGTGATGGCTACACCTTC
>.|TRBJ1-5|TRBD1|TRBV6-4
CAVDRDNQPQHF
TGTGCCGTAGACAGGGACAATCAGCCCCAGCATTTT
>.|TRBJ2-1|.|TRBV4-2
CASSQTAGRHNEQFF
TGTGCCAGCAGCCAGACGGCGGGAAGACACAATGAGCAGTTCTTC
>.|TRBJ2-3|TRBD2|TRBV28
CASSTRWLADSTDTQYF
TGTGCCAGCAGTACCCGTTGGCTAGCGGATTCCACAGATACGCAGTATTTT
>.|TRBJ2-5|.|TRBV6-5
CASEGLSQETQYF
TGTGCCAGCGAGGGCTTAAGTCAAGAGACCCAGTACTTC
>.|TRBJ1-4|TRBD1|TRBV29-1
CSGGQGVWGGEKLFF
TGCAGCGGGGGACAGGGGGTTTGGGGTGGTGAAAAACTGTTTTTT
>.|TRBJ1-5|.|TRBV14
CASSQDFGPQHF
TGTGCCAGCAGCCAAGACTTCGGGCCCCAGCATTTT
>.|TRBJ1-4|TRBD1|TRBV5-5
CASSRQGGTTNEKLFF
TGTGCCAGCAGCCGACAGGGGGGGACAACTAATGAAAAACTGTTTTTT
>.|TRBJ2-7|.|TRBV4-1
CASSQGQSSSYEQYF
TGCGCCAGCAGCCAAGGTCAGTCAAGCTCCTACGAGCAGTACTTC
>once|TRBJ2-7|TRBD1|TRBV28
CASSRQGARYEQYF
TGTGCCAGCAGTCGACAGGGGGCGCGATACGAGCAGTACTTC
>.|TRBJ2-7|.|TRBV7-9
CASSLARGWTADRAYEQYF
TGTGCCAGCAGCTTAGCGCGAGGCTGGACAGCCGATCGAGCCTACGAGCAGTACTTC
>once|TRBJ2-7|TRBD2|TRBV30
CAWSVGGGTDEQYF
TGTGCCTGGAGTGTGGGCGGGGGGACCGACGAGCAGTACTTC
>.|TRBJ2-3|TRBD1|TRBV7-3
CASSALTGGGKGADTQYF
TGTGCCAGCAGCGCACTGACAGGGGGCGGCAAGGGCGCAGATACGCAGTATTTT
>once|TRBJ2-7|TRBD2|TRBV25-1
CASSAGSGVSYEQYF
TGTGCCAGCAGTGCCGGAAGCGGGGTCTCCTACGAGCAGTACTTC
>.|TRBJ2-7|.|TRBV20-1
CSATQGGEQYF
TGCAGTGCAACCCAGGGAGGCGAGCAGTACTTC
>once|TRBJ1-3|TRBD1|TRBV7-2
CASSTTGWNTIYF
TGTGCCAGCAGCACGACAGGGTGGAACACCATATATTTT
>.|TRBJ1-1|.|TRBV5-1
CASTTGDNTEAFF
TGCGCCAGCACTACGGGGGACAACACTGAAGCTTTCTTT
>.|TRBJ1-2|.|TRBV29-1
CSVVYQSGGYTF
TGCAGCGTTGTCTATCAAAGCGGGGGCTACACCTTC
>.|TRBJ1-5|.|TRBV15
CATSISGRSNQPQHF
TGTGCCACCAGCATCAGCGGACGGAGCAATCAGCCCCAGCATTTT
>.|TRBJ1-2|.|TRBV27
CASSYNRVDGYTF
TGTGCCAGCAGTTATAACAGGGTGGATGGCTACACCTTC
>.|TRBJ2-2|TRBD1|TRBV19
CASRGQGVAGELFF
TGTGCCAGCAGAGGACAGGGGGTGGCCGGGGAGCTGTTTTTT
>.|TRBJ2-4|TRBD1|TRBV28
CASSPYDRGKNIQYF
TGTGCCAGCAGTCCTTACGACAGGGGCAAAAACATTCAGTACTTC
>.|TRBJ1-1|.|TRBV4-1
CASTAIGGFQGSTEAFF
TGCGCCAGTACCGCAATAGGGGGATTCCAGGGGAGCACTGAAGCTTTCTTT
>.|TRBJ2-5|TRBD2|TRBV18
CASSPPSGGPGETQYF
TGTGCCAGCTCACCACCCAGCGGGGGGCCTGGAGAGACCCAGTACTTC
>once|TRBJ2-3|.|TRBV4-1
CASSQAGDTDTQYF
TGCGCCAGCAGCCAAGCGGGGGACACAGATACGCAGTATTTT
>.|TRBJ2-3|TRBD2|TRBV11-3
CASSRAGVTDTQYF
TGTGCCAGCAGCCGAGCGGGGGTCACAGATACGCAGTATTTT
>.|TRBJ1-4|TRBD1|TRBV19
CASSSYQGGEKLFF
TGTGCCAGTAGTAGTTATCAGGGGGGTGAAAAACTGTTTTTT
>.|TRBJ2-1|TRBD2|TRBV19
CASSIGPTSGAPLGDNEQFF
TGTGCCAGTAGTATAGGGCCCACTAGCGGGGCGCCACTGGGCGACAATGAGCAGTTCTTC
>.|TRBJ2-7|.|TRBV10-3
CAISRTEVSYEQYF
TGTGCCATCAGTCGGACAGAGGTTTCCTACGAGCAGTACTTC